This TCR beta chain came from a study of blood T cell repertoires in COVID-19. Per the original data handling: It was from reference gene primer amplification that nucleated cell counts were estimated. Only in-frame clones appear in the TCRdb table, and some are missing; sequencing was by immunoSEQ multiplex PCR. V, J and clone size derive from that table, while D and trimming were established from the DNA sequence. The table records 200,000 to 250,000 clones, approximately 87% of them present only once. J was trimmed by 0 bases and V by 3 bases; bases with no gene match: 4. The CDR3 extends over 16 amino acids. Germline V gene data show CDR1 as LNHDA and CDR2 as SQIVND (reference sequence).

Input material: peripheral blood. The genes are TRBV19 and TRBJ2-1, with 8 bases that match TRBD2. This sequence originates from an older woman with active or convalescent COVID-19. The CDR3 region has the DNA TGTGCCAGTAGTATGCGGCGGGAGGTCTCCTACAATGAGCAGTTCTTC. Amino acids: CASSMRREVSYNEQFF.